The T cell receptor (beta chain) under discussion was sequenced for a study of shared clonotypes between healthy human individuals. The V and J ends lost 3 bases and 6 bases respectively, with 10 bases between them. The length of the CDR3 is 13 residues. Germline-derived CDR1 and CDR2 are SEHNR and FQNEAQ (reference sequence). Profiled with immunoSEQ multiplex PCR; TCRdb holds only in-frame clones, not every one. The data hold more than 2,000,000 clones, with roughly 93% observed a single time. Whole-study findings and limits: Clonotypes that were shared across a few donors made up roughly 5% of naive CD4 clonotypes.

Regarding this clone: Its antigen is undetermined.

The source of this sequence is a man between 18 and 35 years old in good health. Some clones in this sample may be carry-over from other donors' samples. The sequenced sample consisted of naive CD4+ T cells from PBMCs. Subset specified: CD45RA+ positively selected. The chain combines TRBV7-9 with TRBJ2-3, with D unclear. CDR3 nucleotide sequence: TGTGCCAGCAGCTTTCCTCACGTGGATACGCAGTATTTT. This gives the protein CASSFPHVDTQYF.